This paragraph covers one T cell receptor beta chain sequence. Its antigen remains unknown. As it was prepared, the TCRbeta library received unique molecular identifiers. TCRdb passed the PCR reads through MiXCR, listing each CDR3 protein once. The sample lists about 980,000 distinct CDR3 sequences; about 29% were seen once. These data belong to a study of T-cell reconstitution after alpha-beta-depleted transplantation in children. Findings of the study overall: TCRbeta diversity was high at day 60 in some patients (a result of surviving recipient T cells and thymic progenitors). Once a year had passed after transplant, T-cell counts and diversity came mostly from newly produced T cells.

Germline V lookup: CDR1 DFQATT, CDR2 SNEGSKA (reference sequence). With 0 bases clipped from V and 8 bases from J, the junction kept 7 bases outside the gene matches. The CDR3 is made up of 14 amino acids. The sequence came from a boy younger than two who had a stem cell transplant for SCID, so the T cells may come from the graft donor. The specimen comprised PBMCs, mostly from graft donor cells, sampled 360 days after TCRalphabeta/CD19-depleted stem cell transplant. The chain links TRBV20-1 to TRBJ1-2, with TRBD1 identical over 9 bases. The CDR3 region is CSARDRGQGGGYTF. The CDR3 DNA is TGCAGTGCTAGAGATCGGGGACAGGGCGGGGGCTACACCTTC.